The clone carrying this T cell receptor (beta chain) was counted at least ten times. Its antigen is as yet unknown. Libraries for TCRalpha and TCRbeta carried sample barcodes and unique molecular identifiers via 5'RACE. MiXCR, run by TCRdb on the 5' RACE reads, gives a single entry per CDR3 protein. There are 280,000 or so distinct CDR3 sequences in the sample; approximately 18% occur only once, and 20% to 25% lies in the top ten. The data belong to a study of T-cell memory formation after mild COVID-19. Study-level findings and limits: Day 15 to 85 contractors were CD4/CD8 balanced; later expanders leaned CD4+. Those CD4+ clones that contracted were mainly in CM and EM (CD8+ ones in EMRA).

The CDR3 is 17 residues long. Germline CDR1 is LGHNA and CDR2 is YSLEER. Trimming took 0 bases from V and 6 from J; bases not matched to a gene: 14. The rearrangement links TRBV4-3 to TRBJ2-7; 7 positions match TRBD1. The source of this sequence is a man in his late teens or twenties who had mild COVID-19 (a few samples of this study predate the infection). Cell type and time point are not known. Sequenced: PBMCs or a T cell subset sorted from them (not recorded which). The CDR3 loop reads CASSQDRARTGTSEQYF. CDR3 DNA sequence: TGCGCCAGCAGCCAAGATAGGGCTCGGACAGGAACTTCCGAGCAGTACTTC.